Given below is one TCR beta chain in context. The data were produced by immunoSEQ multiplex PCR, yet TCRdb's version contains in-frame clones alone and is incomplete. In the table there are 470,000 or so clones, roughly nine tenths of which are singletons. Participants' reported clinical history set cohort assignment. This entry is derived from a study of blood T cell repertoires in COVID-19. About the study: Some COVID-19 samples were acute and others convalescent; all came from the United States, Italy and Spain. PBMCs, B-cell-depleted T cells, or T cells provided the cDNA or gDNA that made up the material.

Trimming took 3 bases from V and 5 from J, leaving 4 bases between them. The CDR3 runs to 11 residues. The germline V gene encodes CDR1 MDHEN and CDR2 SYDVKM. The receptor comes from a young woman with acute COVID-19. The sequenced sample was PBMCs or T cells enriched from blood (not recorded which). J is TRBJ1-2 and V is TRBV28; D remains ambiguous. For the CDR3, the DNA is TGTGCCAGCAGTTTTAAATATGGCTACACCTTC. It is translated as CASSFKYGYTF.